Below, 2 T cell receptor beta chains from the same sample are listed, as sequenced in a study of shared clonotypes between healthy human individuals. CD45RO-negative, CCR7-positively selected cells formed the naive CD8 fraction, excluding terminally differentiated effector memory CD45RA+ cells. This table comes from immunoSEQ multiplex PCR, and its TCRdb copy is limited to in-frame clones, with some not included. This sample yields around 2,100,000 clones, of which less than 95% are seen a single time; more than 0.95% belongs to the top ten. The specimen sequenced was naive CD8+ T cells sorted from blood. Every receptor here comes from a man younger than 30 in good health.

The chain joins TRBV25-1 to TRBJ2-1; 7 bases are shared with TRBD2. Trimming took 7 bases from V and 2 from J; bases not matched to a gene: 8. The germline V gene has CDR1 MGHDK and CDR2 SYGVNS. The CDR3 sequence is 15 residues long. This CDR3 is CASMGRESPYNEQFF. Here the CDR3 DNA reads TGTGCCAGCATGGGGCGGGAGAGTCCCTACAATGAGCAGTTCTTC.

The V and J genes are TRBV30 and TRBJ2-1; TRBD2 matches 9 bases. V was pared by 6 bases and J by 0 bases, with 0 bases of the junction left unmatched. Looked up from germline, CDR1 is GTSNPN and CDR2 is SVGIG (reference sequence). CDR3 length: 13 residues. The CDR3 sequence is CACSGSSYNEQFF. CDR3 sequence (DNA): TGTGCCTGTAGCGGGAGCTCCTACAATGAGCAGTTCTTC.